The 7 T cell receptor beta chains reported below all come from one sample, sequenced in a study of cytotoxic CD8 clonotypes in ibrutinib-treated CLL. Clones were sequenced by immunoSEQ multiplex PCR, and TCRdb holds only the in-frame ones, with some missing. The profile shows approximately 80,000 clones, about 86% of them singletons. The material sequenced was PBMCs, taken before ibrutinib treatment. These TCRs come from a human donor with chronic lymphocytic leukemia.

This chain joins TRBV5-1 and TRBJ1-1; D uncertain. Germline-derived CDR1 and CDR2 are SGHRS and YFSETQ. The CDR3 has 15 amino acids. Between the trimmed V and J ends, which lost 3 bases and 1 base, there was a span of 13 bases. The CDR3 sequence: CASSSDVSENTEAFF. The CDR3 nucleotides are TGCGCCAGCAGCTCGGATGTCTCGGAGAACACTGAAGCTTTCTTT. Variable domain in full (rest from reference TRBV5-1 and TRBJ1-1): KAGVTQTPRYLIKTRGQQVTLSCSPISGHRSVSWYQQTPGQGLQFLFEYFSETQRNKGNFPGRFSGRQFSNSRSEMNVSTLELGDSALYLCASSSDVSENTEAFFGQGTRLTVV.

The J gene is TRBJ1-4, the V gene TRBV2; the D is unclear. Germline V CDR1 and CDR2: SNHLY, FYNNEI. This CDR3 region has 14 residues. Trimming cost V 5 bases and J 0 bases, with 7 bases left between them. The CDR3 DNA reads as TGTGCCAGCAGTACTACAGCAACTAATGAAAAACTGTTTTTT. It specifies CASSTTATNEKLFF.

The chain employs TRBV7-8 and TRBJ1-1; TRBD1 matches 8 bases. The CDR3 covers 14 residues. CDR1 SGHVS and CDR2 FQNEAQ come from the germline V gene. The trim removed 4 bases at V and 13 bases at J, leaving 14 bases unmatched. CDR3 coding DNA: TGTGCCAGCAGCTATCCACTCAAAACAGGGGGAGATTTCTTT. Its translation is CASSYPLKTGGDFF.

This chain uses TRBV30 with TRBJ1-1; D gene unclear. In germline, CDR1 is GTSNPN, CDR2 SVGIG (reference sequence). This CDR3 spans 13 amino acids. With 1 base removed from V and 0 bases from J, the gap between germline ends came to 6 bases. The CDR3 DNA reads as TGTGCCTGGAGTGCTACAGTGAACACTGAAGCTTTCTTT. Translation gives CAWSATVNTEAFF.

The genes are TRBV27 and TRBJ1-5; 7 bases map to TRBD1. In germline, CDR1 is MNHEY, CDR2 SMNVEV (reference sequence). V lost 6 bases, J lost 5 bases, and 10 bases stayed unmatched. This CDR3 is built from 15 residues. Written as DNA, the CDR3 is TGTGCCAGCAGCCCCAGGGGGAGGTTGGATCAGCCCCAGCATTTT. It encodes CASSPRGRLDQPQHF.

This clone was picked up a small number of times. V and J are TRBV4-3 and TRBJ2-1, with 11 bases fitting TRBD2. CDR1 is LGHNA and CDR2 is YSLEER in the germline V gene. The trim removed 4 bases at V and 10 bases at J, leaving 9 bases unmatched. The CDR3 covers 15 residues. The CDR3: CASSPLAGGSGEQFF. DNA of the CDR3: TGCGCCAGCAGCCCTCTAGCGGGAGGATCGGGCGAGCAGTTCTTC.

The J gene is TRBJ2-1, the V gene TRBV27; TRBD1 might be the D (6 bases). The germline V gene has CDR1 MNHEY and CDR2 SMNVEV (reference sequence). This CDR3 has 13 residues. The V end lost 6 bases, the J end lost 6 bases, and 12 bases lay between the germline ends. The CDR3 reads CASRDTGSNEQFF. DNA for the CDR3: TGTGCCAGCAGAGACACAGGGAGCAATGAGCAGTTCTTC.